This record concerns one TCR beta chain sequence. Antigen unknown. Produced via immunoSEQ multiplex PCR; TCRdb's table is partial and in-frame only. The sample lists about 86,000 clones, under 95% occurring once. This entry comes from a study of OX40 agonist ivuxolimab in advanced cancers. Study as a whole: Patients received the agonistic anti-OX40 (CD134) antibody ivuxolimab. Intravenous ivuxolimab at 0.01 to 10 mg/kg was given to patients every 2 weeks.

General study findings and limits: Still undetermined is the antigen specificity of the expanded peripheral T cells. Among the lowest peripheral clonal expansion occurred in 0.1-3.0 mg/kg partial responders.

The CDR3 is 13 residues long. Germline loops: CDR1 SGHRS, CDR2 YFSETQ. With 4 bases clipped from V and 3 bases from J, the junction kept 3 bases outside the gene matches. V is TRBV5-1 and J is TRBJ2-7, with 8 nucleotides matching TRBD1. The sample consisted of CD4+ or CD8+ T cells sorted from blood, taken in a trial of the OX40 agonist ivuxolimab. The TCR comes from an adult with an advanced solid tumor such as melanoma, head and neck, liver or kidney cancer. The CDR3 loop is CASSVDRVYEQYF. The DNA for the CDR3 is TGCGCCAGCAGCGTGGACAGGGTCTACGAGCAGTACTTC.